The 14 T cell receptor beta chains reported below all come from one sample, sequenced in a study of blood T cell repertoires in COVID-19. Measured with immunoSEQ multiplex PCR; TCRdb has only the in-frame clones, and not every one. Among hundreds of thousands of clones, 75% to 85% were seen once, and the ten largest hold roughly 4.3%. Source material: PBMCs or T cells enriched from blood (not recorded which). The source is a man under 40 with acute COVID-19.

The CDR3, as DNA: TGTGCCAGCAGTTTTGACATCTCGGGGGGAGAGACCCAGTACTTC. It encodes CASSFDISGGETQYF. The rearrangement joins TRBV2 to TRBJ2-5; 7 nucleotides align to TRBD2. The ends lost 5 bases at V and 4 bases at J; junction bases unmatched: 10. The CDR3 has 15 amino acids. Per germline, CDR1 SNHLY and CDR2 FYNNEI.

The CDR3 protein is CASSPGGAFTGEQYF. The CDR3 DNA reads TGTGCCAGCAGCCCCGGGGGAGCCTTTACGGGGGAGCAGTACTTC. The V gene is TRBV4-2, the J gene TRBJ2-7; D is perhaps TRBD2 (6 bases). Germline CDR1 reads LGHNA; CDR2 reads YNFKEQ. The CDR3 consists of 15 residues. V lost 4 bases, J lost 7 bases, and 20 bases lay in between.

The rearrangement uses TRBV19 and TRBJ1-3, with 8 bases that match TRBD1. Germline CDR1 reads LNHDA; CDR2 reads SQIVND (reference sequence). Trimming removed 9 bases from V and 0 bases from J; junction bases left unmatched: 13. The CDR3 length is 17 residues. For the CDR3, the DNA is TGTGCCAGCACCGGGGGCAGGGGGCCGTTCTCTGGAAACACCATATATTTT. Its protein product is CASTGGRGPFSGNTIYF.

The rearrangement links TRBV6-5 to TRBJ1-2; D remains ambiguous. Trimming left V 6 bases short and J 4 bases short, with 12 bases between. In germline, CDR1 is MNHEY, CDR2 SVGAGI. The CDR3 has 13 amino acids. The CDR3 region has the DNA TGTGCCAGCAGCGAGGATAGAATCTATGGCTACACCTTC. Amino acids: CASSEDRIYGYTF.

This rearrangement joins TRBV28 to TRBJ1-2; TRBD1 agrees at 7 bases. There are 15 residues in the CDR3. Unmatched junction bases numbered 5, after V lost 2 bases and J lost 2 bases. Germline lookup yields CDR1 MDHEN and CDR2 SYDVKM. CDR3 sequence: CASSLPTGTNYGYTF. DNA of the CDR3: TGTGCCAGCAGTTTACCGACAGGGACCAACTATGGCTACACCTTC.

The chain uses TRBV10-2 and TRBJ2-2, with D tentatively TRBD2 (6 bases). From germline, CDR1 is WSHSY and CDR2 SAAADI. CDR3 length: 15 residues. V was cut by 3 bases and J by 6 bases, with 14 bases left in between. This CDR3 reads CASSDDGGPSGELFF. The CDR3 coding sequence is TGCGCCAGCAGTGATGACGGGGGTCCGTCCGGGGAGCTGTTTTTT.

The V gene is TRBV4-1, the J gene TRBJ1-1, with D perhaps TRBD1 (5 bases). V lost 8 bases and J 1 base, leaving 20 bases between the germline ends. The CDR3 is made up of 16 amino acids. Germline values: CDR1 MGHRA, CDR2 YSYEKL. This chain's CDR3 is CASRPGWEGPNTEAFF. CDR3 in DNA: TGCGCCAGCCGTCCTGGTTGGGAGGGGCCGAACACTGAAGCTTTCTTT.

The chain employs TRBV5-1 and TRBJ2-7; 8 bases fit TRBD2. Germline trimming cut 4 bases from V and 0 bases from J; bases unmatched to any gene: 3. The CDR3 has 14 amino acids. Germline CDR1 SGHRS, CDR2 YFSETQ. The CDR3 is CASSVAGSSYEQYF. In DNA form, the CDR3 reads TGCGCCAGCAGCGTAGCGGGGTCCTCCTACGAGCAGTACTTC.

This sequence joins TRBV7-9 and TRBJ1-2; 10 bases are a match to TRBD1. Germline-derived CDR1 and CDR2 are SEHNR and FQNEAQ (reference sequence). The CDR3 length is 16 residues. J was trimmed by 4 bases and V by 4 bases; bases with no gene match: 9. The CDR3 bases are TGTGCCAGCAGCTCGGGGCTGGGACAGGGGTTCTATGGCTACACCTTC. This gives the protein CASSSGLGQGFYGYTF. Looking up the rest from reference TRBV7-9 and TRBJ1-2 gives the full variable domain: DTGVSQNPRHKITKRGQNVTFRCDPISEHNRLYWYRQTLGQGPEFLTYFQNEAQLEKSRLLSDRFSAERPKGSFSTLEIQRTEQGDSAMYLCASSSGLGQGFYGYTFGSGTRLTVV.

CDR3 nucleotide sequence: TGTGCTAGTGGTGCCACAGGGTATGAAAAACTGTTTTTT. Translation: CASGATGYEKLFF. J is TRBJ1-4 and V is TRBV12-5; a possible D gene is TRBD1 (6 bases). This CDR3 has 13 amino acids. The V and J ends lost 5 bases and 6 bases respectively, with 10 bases between them. CDR1 is LGHNT, CDR2 FRNRAP, per germline. Full variable domain (rest looked up from reference TRBV12-5 and TRBJ1-4): DARVTQTPRHKVTEMGQEVTMRCQPILGHNTVFWYRQTMMQGLELLAYFRNRAPLDDSGMPKDRFSAEMPDATLATLKIQPSEPRDSAVYFCASGATGYEKLFFGSGTQLSVL.

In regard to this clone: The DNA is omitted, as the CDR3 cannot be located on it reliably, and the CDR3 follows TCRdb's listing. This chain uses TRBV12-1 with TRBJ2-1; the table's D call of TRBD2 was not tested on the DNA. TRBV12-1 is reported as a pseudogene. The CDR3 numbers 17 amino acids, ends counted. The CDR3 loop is CASSFARGSSSYNEQFF.

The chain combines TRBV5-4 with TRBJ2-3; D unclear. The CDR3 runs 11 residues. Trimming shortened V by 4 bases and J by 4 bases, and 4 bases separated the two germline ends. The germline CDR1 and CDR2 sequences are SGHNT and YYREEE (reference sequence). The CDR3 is CASSQADTQYF. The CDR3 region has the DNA TGTGCCAGCAGCCAGGCAGATACGCAGTATTTT.

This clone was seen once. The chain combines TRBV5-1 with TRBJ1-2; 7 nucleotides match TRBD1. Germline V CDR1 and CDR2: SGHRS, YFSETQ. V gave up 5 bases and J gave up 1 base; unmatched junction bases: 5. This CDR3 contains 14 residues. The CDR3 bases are TGCGCCAGCAGGAGGGACAGAGTTAACTATGGCTACACCTTC. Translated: CASRRDRVNYGYTF.

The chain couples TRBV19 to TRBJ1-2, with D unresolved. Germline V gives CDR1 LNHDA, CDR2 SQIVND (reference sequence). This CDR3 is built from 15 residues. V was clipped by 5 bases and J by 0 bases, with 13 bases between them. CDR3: CASSPQTNPNYGYTF. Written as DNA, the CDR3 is TGTGCCAGTAGTCCCCAGACTAATCCTAACTATGGCTACACCTTC.